These 2 T cell receptor beta chains were sequenced from one sample in a study of cytomegalovirus exposure and HLA in healthy donors. Primers included in the PCR were 60 Vbeta and 13 Jbeta primers. Assay: immunoSEQ multiplex PCR; the TCRdb copy retains only in-frame clones and omits some. The sample has roughly 200,000 clones, roughly 78% seen once. The material sequenced was PBMCs. All receptors derive from a girl aged 10-17 years in good health and CMV-seropositive.

This clone came up once. The gene calls are TRBV19 and TRBJ1-1, with D unclear. This CDR3 is 15 amino acids long. Trimming took 1 base from V and 4 from J, leaving 13 bases between them. Germline V CDR1 and CDR2: LNHDA, SQIVND (reference sequence). In nucleotides, the CDR3 is TGTGCCAGTAGTATAGGGCCAGATCGGAGCACTGAAGCTTTCTTT. Translating gives CASSIGPDRSTEAFF.

This clone showed up just once. The rearrangement links TRBV7-2 to TRBJ1-1; possibly TRBD1 for D (5 bases). The length of the CDR3 is 12 residues. Germline lookup yields CDR1 SGHTA and CDR2 FQGNSA. The ends were cut back, 6 bases at V and 7 bases at J, with 12 bases in the middle. CDR3: CASRTQGFEAFF. The CDR3 DNA is TGTGCCAGCAGGACCCAGGGATTTGAAGCTTTCTTT.